The 11 T cell receptor beta chains in this list originate from one sample, sequenced in a study of CD8+ T cells in alopecia areata (dated by TCRdb to between 2017 and 2018). The library relied on the immunoSEQ multiplex PCR assay. To provide template for TCR sequencing, every sample had RNA extracted and reverse transcribed into cDNA. Not all clones reach the TCRdb copy of this immuneACCESS table, which keeps in-frame sequences only. Checked studies attribute under half of the gap to unresolved V genes and leave the rest unexplained. The sample contains 200,000 to 250,000 clones, about 50% of them found a single time. The ten largest clones add up to approximately 1.4% of the sample. Reading the label with the study, this specimen's time point is: four to five weeks on oral tofacitinib. Interpreted using the paper, the treatment or condition label stands for: oral pan-JAK inhibitor, 5-10 mg twice daily.

The source was CD4+ T cells sorted from blood, collected at week 4, from a patient treated with tofacitinib. Receptors were obtained from a human donor with alopecia areata.

This clone was seen only a few times. This CDR3 is CASRDPGEKLFF. The DNA of the CDR3 is TGTGCCAGCAGGGACCCGGGTGAAAAACTGTTTTTT. The chain links TRBV2 to TRBJ1-4; D unresolved. CDR1 and CDR2 from the germline V gene are SNHLY and FYNNEI. The CDR3 spans 12 residues. The V and J ends lost 6 bases and 7 bases respectively, with 9 bases between them.

The chain uses TRBV30 and TRBJ2-3, with TRBD1 as a possible D gene (6 bases). Germline CDR1 GTSNPN, CDR2 SVGIG (reference sequence). V was pared by 4 bases and J by 0 bases, with 11 bases between. The CDR3 consists of 14 residues. The CDR3, as DNA: TGTGCCTGGAAACGTCAGGGGAGCACAGATACGCAGTATTTT. Its translation is CAWKRQGSTDTQYF. Drawing the rest from reference TRBV30 and TRBJ2-3, the complete variable domain is SQTIHQWPATLVQPVGSPLSLECTVEGTSNPNLYWYRQAAGRGLQLLFYSVGIGQISSEVPQNLSASRPQDRQFILSSKKLLLSDSGFYLCAWKRQGSTDTQYFGPGTRLTVL.

V and J are TRBV2 and TRBJ1-2; perhaps TRBD1 as D (5 bases). V shed 8 bases and J shed 2 bases, with 15 bases lying between them. The CDR3 is made up of 14 amino acids. The germline CDR1 and CDR2 sequences are SNHLY and FYNNEI. CDR3 amino acids: CASPGARDNYGYTF. The DNA of the CDR3 is TGTGCCAGCCCCGGGGCGAGGGACAACTATGGCTACACCTTC.

This chain links TRBV2 with TRBJ1-1, with unresolved D. Germline CDR1 and CDR2: SNHLY and FYNNEI. The CDR3 is made up of 14 amino acids. Between the trimmed V and J ends, which lost 2 bases and 0 bases, there was a span of 7 bases. The CDR3 DNA reads as TGTGCCAGCAGTGAACAAGGTTTGAACACTGAAGCTTTCTTT. It encodes CASSEQGLNTEAFF.

The gene calls are TRBV30 and TRBJ1-4; a possible D gene is TRBD1 (6 bases). Germline V gene lookup returns CDR1 GTSNPN and CDR2 SVGIG (reference sequence). V lost 0 bases to trimming and J lost 9 bases, with 14 bases between them. The CDR3 length is 14 residues. CDR3 DNA: TGTGCCTGGAGTGTACCTGGGGGCGGACAAAAACTGTTTTTT. This gives the protein CAWSVPGGGQKLFF.

Only a few counts were recorded for this clone. The chain is built from TRBV27 and TRBJ2-1; 7 bases line up with TRBD1. The J segment lost 5 bases and the V segment lost 2 bases, leaving 6 bases of the junction unmatched. This CDR3 comprises 15 residues. CDR1 MNHEY and CDR2 SMNVEV come from the germline V gene (reference sequence). The CDR3 loop is CASSLMGQPHNEQFF. The DNA of the CDR3 is TGTGCCAGCAGTTTAATGGGACAGCCTCACAATGAGCAGTTCTTC.

V and J are TRBV7-2 and TRBJ2-2, with 7 bases lining up with TRBD1. V was clipped by 5 bases and J by 3 bases; unmatched bases: 9. The CDR3 covers 16 residues. Germline lookup yields CDR1 SGHTA and CDR2 FQGNSA. This CDR3 is CASSPHQTGYTGELFF. CDR3 nucleotide sequence: TGTGCCAGCAGCCCCCACCAGACAGGGTACACCGGGGAGCTGTTTTTT.

The V call is TRBV30, the J call TRBJ1-5; TRBD1 might be the D (6 bases). The CDR3 contains 13 residues. Germline CDR1 reads GTSNPN; CDR2 reads SVGIG (reference sequence). V lost 4 bases to trimming and J lost 5 bases, with 12 bases between them. The CDR3 DNA follows: TGTGCCTGGACGGGACACAAGGATCAGCCCCAGCATTTT. Its translation: CAWTGHKDQPQHF.

The chain recombines TRBV2 with TRBJ1-5; no clear D gene. The CDR3 is 13 amino acids. The germline V and J ends were trimmed by 4 bases and 10 bases, with 14 bases remaining between them. Looked up from germline, CDR1 is SNHLY and CDR2 is FYNNEI. The CDR3, as DNA: TGTGCCAGCAGTGGGACGTATGTCGTACCCCAGCATTTT. Translation: CASSGTYVVPQHF.

J is TRBJ2-5 and V is TRBV27; the D call may be TRBD1 or TRBD2 (6 bases each). The V gene lost 8 bases and the J gene lost 2 bases, with 18 bases spanning the gap. Germline values: CDR1 MNHEY, CDR2 SMNVEV (reference sequence). The CDR3 is 15 residues long. CDR3 sequence (DNA): TGTGCCAGCCGACAAGGGGGGACGGGTCAAGAGACCCAGTACTTC. As protein: CASRQGGTGQETQYF.

This clone came up a few times. The chain combines TRBV19 with TRBJ1-2; TRBD1 agrees at 7 bases. Germline V gives CDR1 LNHDA, CDR2 SQIVND (reference sequence). After removal of 9 bases from V and 4 bases from J, the junction contained 14 bases not matched to a gene. This CDR3 is 15 amino acids long. Here the CDR3 reads CASSPPAGQSYGYTF. The CDR3 DNA sequence: TGTGCCAGCAGCCCACCCGCGGGACAGAGCTATGGCTACACCTTC.